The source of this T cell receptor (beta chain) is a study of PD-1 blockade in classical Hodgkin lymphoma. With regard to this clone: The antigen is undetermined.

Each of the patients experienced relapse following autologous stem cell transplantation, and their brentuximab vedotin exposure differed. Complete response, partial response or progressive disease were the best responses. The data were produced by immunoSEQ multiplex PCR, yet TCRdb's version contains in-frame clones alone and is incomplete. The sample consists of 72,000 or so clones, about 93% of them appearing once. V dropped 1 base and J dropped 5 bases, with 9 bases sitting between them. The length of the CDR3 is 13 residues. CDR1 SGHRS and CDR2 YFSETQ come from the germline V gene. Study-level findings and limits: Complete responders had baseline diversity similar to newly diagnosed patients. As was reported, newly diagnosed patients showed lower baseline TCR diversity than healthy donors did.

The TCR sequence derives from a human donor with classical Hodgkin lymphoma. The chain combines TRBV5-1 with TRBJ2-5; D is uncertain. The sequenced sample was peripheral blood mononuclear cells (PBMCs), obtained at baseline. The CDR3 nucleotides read TGCGCCAGCAGCTTGAGGCTACGCGAGACCCAGTACTTC. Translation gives CASSLRLRETQYF.